This TCR beta chain is drawn from a study of T cell responses to AZD1222 COVID-19 vaccine. Germline CDR1 reads SEHNR; CDR2 reads FQNEAQ (reference sequence). Trimming took 5 bases from V and 5 from J, leaving 13 bases between them. The CDR3 length is 13 residues. Turning to this clone: Its specificity is unknown.

Findings and caveats of the study: AZD1222 recipients seropositive at baseline numbered only six. Epitopes outside B.1.351 and B.1.1.7 mutated regions reportedly drew nearly half of spike TCRs.

Here immunoSEQ multiplex PCR was the method, and the copy in TCRdb shows in-frame clones only, minus some. The table shows 96,000 or so clones, with roughly nine tenths occurring only once. This TCR came from an adult in good health. V and J are TRBV7-9 and TRBJ2-7; the D gene could be TRBD1 or TRBD2 (5 bases each). The starting material was peripheral blood, obtained on day 0 of AZD1222 vaccination. CDR3 in amino acids: CASSPRQGHEQYF. The CDR3 DNA is TGTGCCAGCAGCCCAAGGCAGGGACACGAGCAGTACTTC.